This TCR beta chain was captured by sequencing in a study of T cell responses to AZD1222 COVID-19 vaccine. Findings of the study overall: Reports indicate that nearly half of spike-specific TCRs are directed at unmutated variant regions. Two doses of AZD1222 preceded a rise in Spike-specific TCR breadth and depth. Baseline seropositives among AZD1222 recipients totaled only 5 to 7. Most donors were white British and more were female, and clonal diversity was possibly underestimated.

As regards this clone: Antigen specificity is unknown.

Clones were sequenced by immunoSEQ multiplex PCR, and TCRdb holds only the in-frame ones, with some missing. The table has 100,000 to 150,000 clones, 80% to 90% seen once. The receptor comes from an adult in good health. Sequencing was performed on peripheral blood, taken on day 0 of AZD1222 vaccination.

The DNA of the CDR3 is TGTGCCAGTACCCAGTACCGAGGACAGGCTACTGGAAACACCATATATTTT. This sequence encodes CASTQYRGQATGNTIYF. This chain joins TRBV19 and TRBJ1-3, with 7 positions matching TRBD1. The CDR3 consists of 17 residues. In germline, CDR1 is LNHDA, CDR2 SQIVND (reference sequence). Losses at the gene ends were 7 bases for V and 2 bases for J; bases not matched to a gene: 14.